Below are 21 T cell receptor beta chains sequenced from a single sample in a study of cytomegalovirus exposure and HLA in healthy donors. In the PCR, 60 Vbeta and 13 Jbeta primers were used. TCRdb's copy holds only in-frame clones and misses some; the assay was immunoSEQ multiplex PCR. The table shows around 200,000 clones, with around four fifths occurring only once. The sequencing input was PBMCs. Receptors were obtained from a female donor in good health and CMV-seronegative.

The chain is built from TRBV11-1 and TRBJ2-3; 11 nucleotides agree with TRBD2. The CDR3 consists of 17 residues. V was clipped by 4 bases and J by 0 bases; unmatched bases: 6. Germline CDR1 reads SGHAT; CDR2 reads FQDESV (reference sequence). The CDR3 is CASSSRGTSGSTDTQYF. As DNA, the CDR3 is TGTGCCAGCAGCTCGCGGGGGACTAGCGGTAGCACAGATACGCAGTATTTT.

CDR3 amino acids: CAWSVTGHNSPLHF. DNA of the CDR3: TGTGCCTGGAGTGTAACAGGGCATAATTCACCCCTCCACTTT. The V call is TRBV30, the J call TRBJ1-6; D is possibly TRBD1 (6 bases). Trimming removed 0 bases at V and 5 bases at J, with 8 bases between. The CDR3 is 14 amino acids. Germline CDR1 reads GTSNPN; CDR2 reads SVGIG (reference sequence). The variable domain in full, completed from reference TRBV30 and TRBJ1-6, reads SQTIHQWPATLVQPVGSPLSLECTVEGTSNPNLYWYRQAAGRGLQLLFYSVGIGQISSEVPQNLSASRPQDRQFILSSKKLLLSDSGFYLCAWSVTGHNSPLHFGNGTRLTVT.

This clone was seen a single time. The gene calls are TRBV5-1 and TRBJ1-1; possibly TRBD1 for D (6 bases). This CDR3 spans 15 amino acids. Germline-derived CDR1 and CDR2 are SGHRS and YFSETQ. Trimming pared 3 bases from V and 6 bases from J, leaving 18 bases between. CDR3 in amino acids: CASSSQGGGEAEAFF. CDR3 nucleotide sequence: TGCGCCAGCAGCTCTCAAGGGGGGGGAGAGGCTGAAGCTTTCTTT.

This clone was detected once. The V call is TRBV6-1, the J call TRBJ1-2, with TRBD1 matching 7 bases. Germline V lookup: CDR1 MNHNS, CDR2 SASEGT. With 8 bases clipped from V and 8 bases from J, the junction kept 5 bases outside the gene matches. The CDR3 spans 11 residues. Here the CDR3 DNA reads TGTGCCAGCGAGACAGGGCGGGGCTACACCTTC. Protein sequence: CASETGRGYTF.

The chain joins TRBV5-1 to TRBJ2-1; 7 nucleotides agree with TRBD2. Germline lookup yields CDR1 SGHRS and CDR2 YFSETQ. Unmatched junction bases numbered 6, after V lost 0 bases and J lost 6 bases. The CDR3 contains 15 residues. The CDR3 sequence is CASSLGGGSVNEQFF. DNA of the CDR3: TGCGCCAGCAGCTTGGGCGGGGGATCGGTCAATGAGCAGTTCTTC.

The genes are TRBV4-3 and TRBJ1-2; D gene uncertain. The germline V gene encodes CDR1 LGHNA and CDR2 YSLEER. The V end was cut by 8 bases, the J end by 4 bases, with 11 bases between. This CDR3 has 12 amino acids. The CDR3 reads CASGGLVYGYTF. The CDR3, as DNA: TGCGCCAGCGGCGGGTTGGTCTATGGCTACACCTTC.

The chain couples TRBV5-4 to TRBJ2-1; TRBD1 matches 9 bases. With 7 bases clipped from V and 8 bases from J, the junction kept 13 bases outside the gene matches. The CDR3 is 15 residues long. Germline lookup yields CDR1 SGHNT and CDR2 YYREEE (reference sequence). The chain's CDR3 is CASRPETGGFYEQFF. CDR3 bases: TGTGCCAGCCGCCCCGAGACAGGGGGTTTCTATGAGCAGTTCTTC.

This clone has just a few counts. This chain connects TRBV6-1 to TRBJ2-7; 12 nucleotides agree with TRBD2. In germline, CDR1 is MNHNS, CDR2 SASEGT. With 2 bases clipped from V and 5 bases from J, the junction kept 4 bases outside the gene matches. This CDR3 is built from 15 residues. CDR3 nucleotides: TGTGCCAGCAGTGAACTAGCGGGAGGGCCCGACGAGCAGTACTTC. This translates into CASSELAGGPDEQYF.

The J gene is TRBJ2-7, the V gene TRBV27, with TRBD2 matching over 9 bases. This CDR3 has 14 residues. Germline CDR1 MNHEY, CDR2 SMNVEV (reference sequence). V dropped 3 bases and J dropped 4; count of bases not matched to a gene: 4. CDR3 sequence reads: CASSFRLAGYEQYF. CDR3 nucleotides: TGTGCCAGCAGTTTTCGCCTAGCGGGGTACGAGCAGTACTTC.

The J gene is TRBJ1-5, the V gene TRBV10-3; possibly TRBD1 for D (6 bases). Deletions cut 4 bases from V and 3 bases from J, with 10 bases between. CDR1 and CDR2 (germline): ENHRY, SYGVKD. The CDR3 contains 14 residues. The CDR3, as DNA: TGTGCCATCAGTGGGGCAGGGGACAATCAGCCCCAGCATTTT. It encodes CAISGAGDNQPQHF.

CDR3 DNA: TGTGCCAGCAGCTCCCCTAGCGGGTTTGAAGCTTTCTTT. Translated, it gives CASSSPSGFEAFF. The V and J genes are TRBV7-9 and TRBJ1-1; no firm D call. There are 13 residues in the CDR3. Germline V gene sequence: CDR1 SEHNR, CDR2 FQNEAQ (reference sequence). Trimming removed 4 bases at V and 7 bases at J, with 13 bases between. The whole variable domain, remainder taken from reference TRBV7-9 and TRBJ1-1, is DTGVSQNPRHKITKRGQNVTFRCDPISEHNRLYWYRQTLGQGPEFLTYFQNEAQLEKSRLLSDRFSAERPKGSFSTLEIQRTEQGDSAMYLCASSSPSGFEAFFGQGTRLTVV.

CDR3 sequence (DNA): TGTGCCAGCAGCTCGCGACTAGCGGGAGGTCTCAGGCCCGAGCAGTACTTC. Translating gives CASSSRLAGGLRPEQYF. The genes are TRBV11-2 and TRBJ2-7; TRBD2 agrees at 13 bases. This CDR3 is built from 17 residues. The germline gives CDR1 SGHAT, CDR2 FQNNGV. The V segment lost 4 bases and the J segment 6 bases; nucleotides outside the gene matches: 12.

This rearrangement joins TRBV28 to TRBJ2-7, with TRBD2 as a possible D gene (5 bases). This CDR3 contains 13 residues. In germline, CDR1 is MDHEN, CDR2 SYDVKM. Trimming removed 5 bases from V and 2 bases from J, with 10 bases in between. The CDR3 loop is CASSPGWTYEQYF. In DNA form, the CDR3 reads TGTGCCAGCAGTCCGGGGTGGACCTACGAGCAGTACTTC.

This chain connects TRBV7-9 to TRBJ1-1, with D unclear. With 1 base removed from V and 0 bases from J, the gap between germline ends came to 9 bases. CDR1 and CDR2 (germline): SEHNR, FQNEAQ (reference sequence). The CDR3 has 15 residues. The CDR3 region is CASSLVQSMNTEAFF. CDR3 nucleotide sequence: TGTGCCAGCAGCTTAGTACAGAGTATGAACACTGAAGCTTTCTTT.

This chain joins TRBV5-1 and TRBJ2-7; 8 bases fit TRBD1. The CDR3 length is 15 residues. Germline loops: CDR1 SGHRS, CDR2 YFSETQ. V lost 2 bases, J lost 1 base, and 5 bases stayed unmatched. DNA for the CDR3: TGCGCCAGCAGCTTCGGACAGGGTAGGTCCTACGAGCAGTACTTC. Amino acids: CASSFGQGRSYEQYF.

This clone has more than one count but fewer than ten. The V and J genes are TRBV6-1 and TRBJ1-6; tentatively, D is TRBD1 (5 bases). The CDR3 contains 13 residues. Between the trimmed V and J ends, which lost 7 bases and 4 bases, there was a span of 8 bases. Per the germline V gene, CDR1 is MNHNS and CDR2 is SASEGT. DNA of the CDR3: TGTGCCAGCAAGAAGGGGTATAATTCACCCCTCCACTTT. Its protein is CASKKGYNSPLHF.

This chain connects TRBV4-3 to TRBJ2-2, with D possibly matching TRBD2 (5 bases). The V gene lost 1 base and the J gene lost 1 base, with 10 bases spanning the gap. Germline V gene sequence: CDR1 LGHNA, CDR2 YSLEER. The CDR3 totals 16 residues. CDR3 coding DNA: TGCGCCAGCAGCCAAGGTCCGGGGAGGAACACCGGGGAGCTGTTTTTT. The encoded protein is CASSQGPGRNTGELFF.

V gene TRBV19 combines with J gene TRBJ2-7, with no clear D. CDR3 length: 11 amino acids. Per germline, CDR1 LNHDA and CDR2 SQIVND (reference sequence). V shed 5 bases and J shed 12 bases, with 14 bases lying between them. CDR3 in DNA: TGTGCCAGTAGTGTAAACAGCCATCTGTACTTC. Protein: CASSVNSHLYF.

For this clone: Other nucleotide sequences in the sample specify the same CDR3. The rearrangement links TRBV4-3 to TRBJ2-7; tentatively, D is TRBD2 (5 bases). Trimming took off 0 bases at V and 3 bases at J, with 6 bases between the two ends. The CDR3 spans 13 residues. Per the germline V gene, CDR1 is LGHNA and CDR2 is YSLEER. The CDR3 DNA reads TGCGCCAGCAGCCAAGAACGGGGCTACGAGCAGTACTTC. It specifies CASSQERGYEQYF.

This clone was counted once. This chain links TRBV6-1 with TRBJ1-1; 7 bases map to TRBD1. This CDR3 has 14 amino acids. Per the germline V gene, CDR1 is MNHNS and CDR2 is SASEGT. Trimming removed 7 bases from V and 1 base from J; junction bases left unmatched: 6. The CDR3: CASNRQGQNTEAFF. DNA of the CDR3: TGTGCCAGCAACAGACAGGGTCAGAACACTGAAGCTTTCTTT.

The chain is built from TRBV19 and TRBJ2-1; D perhaps matches TRBD2 (5 bases). Trimming stripped 6 bases from V and 6 bases from J, with 12 bases between. CDR3 size: 13 residues. From germline, CDR1 is LNHDA and CDR2 SQIVND (reference sequence). CDR3 sequence (DNA): TGTGCCAGTAGGGACTTCACTGCCAATGAGCAGTTCTTC. Translation: CASRDFTANEQFF.